These 7 T cell receptor beta chains were sequenced from one sample in a study of Tregs in tolerant kidney transplant recipients. Only in-frame clones appear in the TCRdb table, and some are missing; sequencing was by immunoSEQ multiplex PCR. The table has 81,000 or so clones, roughly nine tenths seen once. The nonmyeloablative bone marrow transplants came from related graft donors, with transient mixed chimerism. The specimen was CD4+ T cells from blood (PBMCs), collected 24 months after the transplant. These receptors originate from a human patient who received a combined kidney and bone marrow transplant. Part of the T cell pool may stem from the graft donor.

Comments on this clone: One end of the junction varies from germline; a read error may be responsible. The chain combines TRBV5-1 with TRBJ1-1, with D hard to call. The CDR3 is made up of 11 amino acids. Germline V gene data show CDR1 as SGHRS and CDR2 as YFSETQ. The CDR3 is CASSSNSEAFF. The CDR3 coding sequence is TGCGCCAGCAGCTCGAACTCTGAAGCTTTCTTT.

The chain combines TRBV27 with TRBJ1-2, with TRBD1 as a possible D gene (5 bases). This CDR3 region has 14 residues. Germline V gives CDR1 MNHEY, CDR2 SMNVEV (reference sequence). V was pared by 6 bases and J by 2 bases, with 13 bases between. CDR3 amino acids: CASSGRGRNYGYTF. The CDR3 nucleotides read TGTGCCAGCAGCGGCCGGGGGAGAAACTATGGCTACACCTTC.

This chain connects TRBV9 to TRBJ2-7; 10 nucleotides match TRBD1. Germline assignment: CDR1 SGDLS and CDR2 YYNGEE. The CDR3 totals 14 residues. The V segment lost 2 bases and the J segment 3 bases; nucleotides outside the gene matches: 2. The chain's CDR3 is CASSVGQGNYEQYF. The CDR3 nucleotides are TGTGCCAGCAGCGTGGGACAGGGGAACTACGAGCAGTACTTC.

The V and J genes are TRBV2 and TRBJ2-4; no definite D call. The germline V gene has CDR1 SNHLY and CDR2 FYNNEI. This CDR3 has 14 residues. Deletions cut 5 bases from V and 6 bases from J, with 14 bases between. CDR3 DNA: TGTGCCAGCAGTTTTAGATCCCCACCAAACATTCAGTACTTC. Amino acid sequence: CASSFRSPPNIQYF.

The chain joins TRBV2 to TRBJ2-7, with 7 positions matching TRBD2. The germline CDR1 and CDR2 sequences are SNHLY and FYNNEI. The CDR3 spans 14 residues. The V gene end was trimmed by 6 bases and the J gene end by 1 base; junction bases not matched to a gene: 6. The CDR3, as DNA: TGTGCCAGCAGCCTTAGCGGGTATTCCTACGAGCAGTACTTC. Residues: CASSLSGYSYEQYF.

This clone has only one observation. V gene TRBV4-1 combines with J gene TRBJ1-3; possible D gene TRBD1, 5 bases. V lost 4 bases, J lost 8 bases, and 21 bases lay in between. The CDR3 is 16 amino acids. The germline CDR1 and CDR2 sequences are MGHRA and YSYEKL. Here the CDR3 DNA reads TGCGCCAGCAGCCTGTCAGGGATCGCAGCAGCCGACACCATATATTTT. Protein product: CASSLSGIAAADTIYF.

The chain joins TRBV6-1 to TRBJ2-5, with TRBD1 identical over 7 bases. Germline values: CDR1 MNHNS, CDR2 SASEGT. The CDR3 totals 14 residues. With 6 bases clipped from V and 4 bases from J, the junction kept 8 bases outside the gene matches. CDR3 protein: CASSVQGNGETQYF. The CDR3 DNA reads TGTGCCAGCAGCGTACAGGGGAACGGAGAGACCCAGTACTTC.